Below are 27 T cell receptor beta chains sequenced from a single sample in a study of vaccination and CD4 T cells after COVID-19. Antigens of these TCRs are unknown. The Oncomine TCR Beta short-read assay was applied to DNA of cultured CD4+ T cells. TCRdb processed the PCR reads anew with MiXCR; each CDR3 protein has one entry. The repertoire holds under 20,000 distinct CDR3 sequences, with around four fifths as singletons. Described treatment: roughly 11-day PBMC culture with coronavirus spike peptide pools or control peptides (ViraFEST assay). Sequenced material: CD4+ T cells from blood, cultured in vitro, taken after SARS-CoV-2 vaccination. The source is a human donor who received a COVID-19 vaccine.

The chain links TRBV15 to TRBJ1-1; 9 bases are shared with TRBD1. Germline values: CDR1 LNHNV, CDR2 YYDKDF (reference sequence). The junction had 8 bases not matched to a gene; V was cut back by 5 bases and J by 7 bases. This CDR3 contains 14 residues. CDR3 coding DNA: TGTGCCACCAGCCGCCGGGACAGGGCCAGTGAAGCTTTCTTT. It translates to CATSRRDRASEAFF.

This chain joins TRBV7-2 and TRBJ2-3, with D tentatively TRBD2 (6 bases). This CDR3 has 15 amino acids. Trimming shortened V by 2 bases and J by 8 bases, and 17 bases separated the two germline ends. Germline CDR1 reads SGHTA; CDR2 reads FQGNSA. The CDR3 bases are TGTGCCAGCAGCTTAAACCCCTCAGGAGCGGGTACGCAGTATTTT. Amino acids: CASSLNPSGAGTQYF.

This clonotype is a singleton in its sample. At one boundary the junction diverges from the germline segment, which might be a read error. The CDR3 coding sequence is TGTGCCAGCAGTCACTCAGGGGCCGGTGAAGCTTTCTTT. Protein: CASSHSGAGEAFF. This sequence joins TRBV6-5 and TRBJ1-1; TRBD1 is a possible D gene (6 bases). The V gene's germline CDR1 is MNHEY and CDR2 SVGAGI. The CDR3 is 13 residues long.

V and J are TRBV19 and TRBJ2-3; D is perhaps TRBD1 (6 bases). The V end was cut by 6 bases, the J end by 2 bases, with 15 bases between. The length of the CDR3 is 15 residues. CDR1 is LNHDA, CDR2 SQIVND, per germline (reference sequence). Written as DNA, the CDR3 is TGTGCCAGTAGCTCCCGGGACACGACCACAGATACGCAGTATTTT. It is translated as CASSSRDTTTDTQYF.

The CDR3: CASSYLGGNTEAFF. The CDR3 bases are TGTGCCAGCAGTTACCTCGGGGGGAACACTGAAGCTTTCTTT. The chain has TRBV6-5 and TRBJ1-1, with D tentatively TRBD1 (5 bases). CDR1 is MNHEY, CDR2 SVGAGI, per germline. The V end was cut by 2 bases, the J end by 1 base, with 8 bases between. This CDR3 comprises 14 residues.

The CDR3 loop is CASSYSTAGGRETQYF. CDR3 DNA sequence: TGTGCCAGCAGTTACTCGACAGCGGGGGGTAGGGAGACCCAGTACTTC. V usage is TRBV6-5 and J usage is TRBJ2-5, with 9 bases lining up with TRBD2. V trimming: 0 bases; J trimming: 5 bases; junction bases outside the gene matches: 7. This CDR3 comprises 16 residues. Germline CDR1 and CDR2: MNHEY and SVGAGI.

CDR3 DNA: TGCAGTGCTAGGGGTACAGACAGGGCTCCGGACGAGCAGTACTTC. Amino acid sequence: CSARGTDRAPDEQYF. The gene calls are TRBV20-1 and TRBJ2-7, with 7 bases aligning to TRBD1. Germline lookup yields CDR1 DFQATT and CDR2 SNEGSKA (reference sequence). V shed 3 bases, J shed 5 bases, and the junction held 13 bases outside the gene matches. CDR3 length: 15 residues.

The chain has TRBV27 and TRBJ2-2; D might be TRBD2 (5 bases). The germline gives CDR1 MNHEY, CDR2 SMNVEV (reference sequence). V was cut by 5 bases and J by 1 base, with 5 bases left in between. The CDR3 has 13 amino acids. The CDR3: CASSGLNTGELFF. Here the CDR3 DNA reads TGTGCCAGCAGTGGACTGAACACCGGGGAGCTGTTTTTT.

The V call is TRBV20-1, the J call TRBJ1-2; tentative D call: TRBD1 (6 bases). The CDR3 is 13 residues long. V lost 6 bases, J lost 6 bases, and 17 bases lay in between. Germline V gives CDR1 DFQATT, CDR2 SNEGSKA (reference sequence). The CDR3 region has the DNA TGCAGTGCCCCTGGACAGTTCCGTAATGGCTACACCTTC. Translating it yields CSAPGQFRNGYTF.

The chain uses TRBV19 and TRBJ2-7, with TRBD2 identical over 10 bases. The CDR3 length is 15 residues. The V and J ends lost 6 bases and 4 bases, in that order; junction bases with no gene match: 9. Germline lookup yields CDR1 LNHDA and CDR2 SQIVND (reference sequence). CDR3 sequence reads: CASRRPSGGSYEQYF. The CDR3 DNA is TGTGCCAGTAGGAGACCTAGCGGGGGCTCATACGAGCAGTACTTC.

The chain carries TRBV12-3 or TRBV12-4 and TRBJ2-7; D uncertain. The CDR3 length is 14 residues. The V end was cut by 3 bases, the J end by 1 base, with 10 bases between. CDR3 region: CASSFGRASYEQYF. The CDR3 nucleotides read TGTGCCAGCAGTTTCGGACGGGCATCCTACGAGCAGTACTTC.

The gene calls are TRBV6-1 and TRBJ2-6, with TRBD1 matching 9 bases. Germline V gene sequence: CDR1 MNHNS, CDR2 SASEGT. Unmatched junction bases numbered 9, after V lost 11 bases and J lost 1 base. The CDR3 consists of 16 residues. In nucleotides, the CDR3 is TGTGCCGCCAGTGAACAGGGGGCTTCTGGGGCCAACGTCCTGACTTTC. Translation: CAASEQGASGANVLTF.

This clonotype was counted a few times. The CDR3 nucleotides are TGTGCCAGTAGTATGGGGGTAACCCTCTCCTATAATTCACCCCTCCACTTT. It translates to CASSMGVTLSYNSPLHF. The V call is TRBV19, the J call TRBJ1-6; D might be TRBD1 (5 bases). The CDR3 runs 17 residues. V lost 3 bases and J 0 bases, leaving 12 bases between the germline ends. The germline V gene encodes CDR1 LNHDA and CDR2 SQIVND (reference sequence).

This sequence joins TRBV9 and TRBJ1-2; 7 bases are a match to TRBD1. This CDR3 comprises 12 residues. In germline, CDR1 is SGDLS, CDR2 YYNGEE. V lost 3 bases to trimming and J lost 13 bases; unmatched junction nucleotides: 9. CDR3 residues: CASSGGTARGTF. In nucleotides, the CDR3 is TGTGCCAGCAGCGGGGGGACAGCCCGGGGCACCTTC.

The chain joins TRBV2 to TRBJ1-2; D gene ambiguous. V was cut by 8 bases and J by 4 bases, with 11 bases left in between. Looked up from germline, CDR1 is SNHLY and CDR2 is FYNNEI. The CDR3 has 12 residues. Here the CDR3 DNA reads TGTGCCAGCGGCCGGGTTTCCTATGGCTACACCTTC. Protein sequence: CASGRVSYGYTF.

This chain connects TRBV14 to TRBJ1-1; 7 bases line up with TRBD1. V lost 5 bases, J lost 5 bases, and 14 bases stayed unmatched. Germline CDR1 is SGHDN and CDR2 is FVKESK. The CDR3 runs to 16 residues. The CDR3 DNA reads TGTGCCAGCAGCTATAAGATTGAGGGGGCGAGGACTGAAGCTTTCTTT. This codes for CASSYKIEGARTEAFF.

This CDR3 is CASSTNWGGQQPLHF. CDR3 bases: TGCGCCAGCAGCACCAACTGGGGCGGGCAACAACCCCTCCACTTT. V usage is TRBV5-1 and J usage is TRBJ1-6; a possible D gene is TRBD1 (5 bases). This CDR3 is 15 amino acids long. Germline CDR1 is SGHRS and CDR2 is YFSETQ. The V end was cut by 4 bases, the J end by 12 bases, with 20 bases between.

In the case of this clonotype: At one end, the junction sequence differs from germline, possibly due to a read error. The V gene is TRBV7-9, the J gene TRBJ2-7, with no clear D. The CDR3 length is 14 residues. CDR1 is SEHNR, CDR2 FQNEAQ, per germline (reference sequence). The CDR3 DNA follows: TGTGCCAGCAGCTTAGGGTCGCCCTCCTACGAGCTGTACTTC. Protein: CASSLGSPSYELYF.

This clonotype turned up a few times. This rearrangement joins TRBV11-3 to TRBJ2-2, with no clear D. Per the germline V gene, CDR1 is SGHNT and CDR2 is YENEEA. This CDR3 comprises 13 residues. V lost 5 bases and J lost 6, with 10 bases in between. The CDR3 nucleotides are TGTGCCAGCAGCGCCCTCCGCCCCGGGGAGCTGTTTTTT. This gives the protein CASSALRPGELFF.

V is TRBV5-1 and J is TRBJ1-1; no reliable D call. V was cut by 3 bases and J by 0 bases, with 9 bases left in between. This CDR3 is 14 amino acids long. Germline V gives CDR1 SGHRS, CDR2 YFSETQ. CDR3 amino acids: CASSSRLVNTEAFF. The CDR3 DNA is TGCGCCAGCAGCTCACGGCTCGTGAACACTGAAGCTTTCTTT.

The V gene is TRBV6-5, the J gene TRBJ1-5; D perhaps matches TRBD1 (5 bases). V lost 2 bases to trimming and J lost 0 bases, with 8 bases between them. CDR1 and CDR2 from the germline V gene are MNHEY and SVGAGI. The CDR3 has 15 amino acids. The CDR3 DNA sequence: TGTGCCAGCAGTTACAACAGGTATAGCAATCAGCCCCAGCATTTT. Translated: CASSYNRYSNQPQHF.

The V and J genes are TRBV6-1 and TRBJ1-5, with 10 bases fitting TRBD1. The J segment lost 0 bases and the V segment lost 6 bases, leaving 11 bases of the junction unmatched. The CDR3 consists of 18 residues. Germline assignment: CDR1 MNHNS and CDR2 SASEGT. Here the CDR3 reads CASSWDRGSGFSNQPQHF. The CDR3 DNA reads TGTGCCAGCAGCTGGGACAGGGGTAGCGGCTTTAGCAATCAGCCCCAGCATTTT.

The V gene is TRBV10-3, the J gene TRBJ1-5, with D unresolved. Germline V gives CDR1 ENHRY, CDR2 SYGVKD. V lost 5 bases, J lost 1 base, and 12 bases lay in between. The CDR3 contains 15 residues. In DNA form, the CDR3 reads TGTGCCATCAGTCCTGACTCTCTCAGCAATCAGCCCCAGCATTTT. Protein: CAISPDSLSNQPQHF.

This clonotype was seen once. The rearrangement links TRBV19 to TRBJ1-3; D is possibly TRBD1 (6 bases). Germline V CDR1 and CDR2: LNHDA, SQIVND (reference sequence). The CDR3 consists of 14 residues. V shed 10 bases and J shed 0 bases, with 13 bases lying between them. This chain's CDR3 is CATFDRPSGNTIYF. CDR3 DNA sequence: TGTGCCACCTTCGACAGGCCCTCTGGAAACACCATATATTTT.

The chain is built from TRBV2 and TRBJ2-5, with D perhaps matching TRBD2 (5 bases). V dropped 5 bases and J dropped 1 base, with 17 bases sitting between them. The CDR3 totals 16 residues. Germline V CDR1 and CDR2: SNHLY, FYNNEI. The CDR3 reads CASSSPGSGPQETQYF. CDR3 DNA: TGTGCCAGCAGTTCCCCGGGGTCCGGTCCCCAAGAGACCCAGTACTTC.

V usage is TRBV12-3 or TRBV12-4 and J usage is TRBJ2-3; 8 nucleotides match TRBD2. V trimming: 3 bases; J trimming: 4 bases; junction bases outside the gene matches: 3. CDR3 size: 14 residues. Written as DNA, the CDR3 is TGTGCCAGCAGTTTCTCGGGGGGGGCAGATACGCAGTATTTT. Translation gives CASSFSGGADTQYF.

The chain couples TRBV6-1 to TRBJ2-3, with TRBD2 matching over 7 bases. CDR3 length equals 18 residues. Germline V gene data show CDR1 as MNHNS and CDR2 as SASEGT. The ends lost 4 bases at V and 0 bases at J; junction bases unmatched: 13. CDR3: CASSARLAVPLSTDTQYF. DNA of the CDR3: TGTGCCAGCAGTGCAAGGCTAGCGGTCCCCCTGAGCACAGATACGCAGTATTTT.